The present TCR beta chain was sequenced within a study of response to subunit inactivated influenza vaccine (dated 2018 in TCRdb). As for the study more broadly: To follow how T cells responded to a trivalent subunit inactivated influenza vaccine, the researchers relied on deep quantitative profiling of the T cell receptor repertoire.

The time point label for this specimen denotes: more than 35 days after influenza vaccine administration. The germline V gene gives CDR1 as SGHTA and CDR2 as FQGNSA. V gives up 0 bases and J gives up 5 bases, and the segment between their germline ends measures 7 bases. The CDR3 numbers 13 residues from cysteine through phenylalanine. The kept DNA is CDR3 alone, 39 bases in frame from the first base. For this clonotype: Its antigen remains undetermined. Base quality data are lacking; no much larger clone is found one base away.

Library construction relied on RT-PCR. Data came from an Illumina HiSeq 2500. TCRdb cleaned the public reads at Q25 with fastp, built clones with MiXCR and kept in-frame beta chains. Identical CDR3 protein sequences are pooled into one entry, listed with their most common genes and DNA. The sample includes about 480,000 distinct CDR3 sequences, with 9.5% to 13% observed a single time. Of the sample, about 12% is held by the ten largest clones. Broad study findings and their caveats: The authors proposed that each seasonal influenza vaccination may bring in only a limited number of new T cells.

This specimen was PBMCs from blood, taken roughly 47 days after vaccination. This TCR came from a man between 50 and 59 years old who received an inactivated influenza vaccine. Donor details come from another sample of the same person, matched by shared clones. Here the chain combines TRBV7-2 and TRBJ2-5; the D gene cannot be named for sure. The encoded CDR3 is CASSLARLETQYF. Read as DNA, the sequence is TGTGCCAGCAGCTTAGCCAGGTTGGAGACCCAGTACTTC.